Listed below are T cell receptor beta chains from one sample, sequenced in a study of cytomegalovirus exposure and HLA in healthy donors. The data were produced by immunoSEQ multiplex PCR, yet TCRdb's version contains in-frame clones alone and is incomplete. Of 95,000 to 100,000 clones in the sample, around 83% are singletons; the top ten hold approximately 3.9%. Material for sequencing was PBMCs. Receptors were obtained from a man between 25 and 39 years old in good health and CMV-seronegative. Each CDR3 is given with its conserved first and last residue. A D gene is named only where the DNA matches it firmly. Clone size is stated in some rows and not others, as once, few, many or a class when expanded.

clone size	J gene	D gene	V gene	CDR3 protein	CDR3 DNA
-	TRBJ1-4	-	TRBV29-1	CSVGQTAPLGKLFF	TGCAGCGTTGGACAGACAGCACCTTTGGGAAAACTGTTTTTT
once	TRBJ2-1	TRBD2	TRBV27	CASSLAAGDHNEQFF	TGTGCCAGCAGTTTAGCGGCGGGAGACCACAATGAGCAGTTCTTC
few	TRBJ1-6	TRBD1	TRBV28	CACRDREYNSPLHF	TGTGCCTGCCGGGACAGGGAATATAATTCACCCCTCCACTTT
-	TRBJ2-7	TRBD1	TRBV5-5	CASSIGQASYEQYF	TGTGCCAGCAGCATTGGACAGGCGTCCTACGAGCAGTACTTC
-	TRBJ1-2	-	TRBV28	CASSLLAYGYTF	TGTGCCAGCAGTTTACTGGCTTATGGCTACACCTTC
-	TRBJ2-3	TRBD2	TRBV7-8	CASSVLGGGVDTQYF	TGTGCCAGCAGCGTTCTCGGGGGAGGGGTAGATACGCAGTATTTT
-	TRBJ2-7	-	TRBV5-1	CASSSQTYEQYF	TGCGCCAGCAGCTCACAAACCTACGAGCAGTACTTC
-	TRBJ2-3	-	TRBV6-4	CASSLQGTDTQYF	TGTGCCAGCAGCCTTCAGGGCACAGATACGCAGTATTTT
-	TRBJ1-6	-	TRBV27	CASSYRGSPLHF	TGTGCCAGCAGTTACCGGGGGTCACCCCTCCACTTT
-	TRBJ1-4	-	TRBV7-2	CASSLEAGRKLFF	TGTGCCAGCAGCTTAGAGGCAGGCCGAAAACTGTTTTTT
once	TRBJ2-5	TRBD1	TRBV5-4	CASSLPEAGGQETQYF	TGTGCCAGCAGCCTGCCCGAAGCAGGGGGCCAAGAGACCCAGTACTTC
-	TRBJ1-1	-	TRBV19	CASSTVLNTEAFF	TGTGCCAGTAGCACAGTTCTGAACACTGAAGCTTTCTTT